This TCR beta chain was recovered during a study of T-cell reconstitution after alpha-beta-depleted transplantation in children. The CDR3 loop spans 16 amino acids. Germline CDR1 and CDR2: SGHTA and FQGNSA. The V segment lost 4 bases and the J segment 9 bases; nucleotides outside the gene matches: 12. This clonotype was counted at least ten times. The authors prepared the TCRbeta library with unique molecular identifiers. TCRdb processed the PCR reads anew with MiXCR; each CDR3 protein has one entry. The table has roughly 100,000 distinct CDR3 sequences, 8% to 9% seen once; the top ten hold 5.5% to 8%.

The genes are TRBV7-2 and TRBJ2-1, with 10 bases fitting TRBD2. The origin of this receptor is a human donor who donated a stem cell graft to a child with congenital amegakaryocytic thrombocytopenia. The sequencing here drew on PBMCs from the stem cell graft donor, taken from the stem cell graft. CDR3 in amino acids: CASSSQPGTSVGEQFF. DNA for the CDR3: TGTGCCAGCAGCTCCCAACCCGGGACTAGCGTTGGTGAGCAGTTCTTC.